This T cell receptor (beta chain) was retrieved from a study of blood T cell repertoires in COVID-19 (dated by TCRdb to 2020 to 2021). Study-level background: The collaborator samples originated in the United States, Italy and Spain and spanned the acute and convalescent phases of COVID-19. The material from the prospective study consisted of cDNA or gDNA derived from T cells, B-cell-depleted T cells, or PBMCs. Subjects who had been exposed to COVID-19, were actively infected with it, or had recovered from it provided the deeply sampled blood TCRbeta repertoires that made up the dataset. A freely available public database, intended as a resource for researchers studying the immune response to SARS-CoV-2, is where the repertoires were released. Samples came from the ongoing ImmuneRACE study (first 160 participants) plus 1,254 subjects from 6 global collaborators. A de-identified subject ID, COVID-19 status, age in years and sex were almost always included in the sample metadata. Where HLA class I and class II types were available, the types were taken from metadata supplied by the sample provider, not from assay-based typing. Broad study findings and their caveats: Clinical and demographic metadata were provided uncurated, with the amount varying by source and participant.

Collaborating institutions collected whole blood in K2EDTA tubes following their own protocols. Collaborator samples were shipped for TCRbeta analysis as frozen whole blood, isolated PBMCs, or DNA extracted from either sample type. CDR3 length: 14 amino acids, cysteine to phenylalanine. Just CDR3 DNA is preserved here, 42 bases in frame from base 1. V and J are truncated by 2 bases and 7 bases respectively, leaving an intervening sequence of 11 bases. CDR1 MNHNS and CDR2 SASEGT were looked up in the germline V gene. TCRbeta CDR3 regions were amplified from genomic DNA using the immunoSEQ Assay, a bias-controlled multiplex PCR. In the original analysis: Within the assay, amplification of reference gene primers was used to estimate how many nucleated cells each sample contained. Sequence reads were collapsed and filtered to measure the absolute abundance of every unique TCRbeta CDR3 rearrangement. For each sample, productive Simpson clonality was calculated by taking the square root of Simpson's diversity index across productive rearrangements. TCRdb took over this immuneACCESS table, retaining in-frame rearrangements with V and J assigned. Such tables are incomplete; in checked studies, under half of the missing clones stem from an unresolved V gene, and the remainder is unexplained. Clonal size and the V and J genes are those of that table, whereas D and trimming came from the DNA. The sample table lists about 280,000 clones, around 89% of them with a count of one. About 4.6% of the sample is held by the ten biggest clonotypes.

With respect to this clone: Its antigen specificity is not known. The record has no base qualities; no much larger clone is one base away.

The receptor's source is a middle-aged man with acute or convalescent COVID-19. The material sequenced was peripheral blood. Recombination connected TRBV6-1 to TRBJ2-2, with no D gene named confidently. The CDR3 protein: CASSELAQGGELFF. The sequenced DNA: TGTGCCAGCAGTGAATTAGCCCAAGGCGGGGAGCTGTTTTTT.